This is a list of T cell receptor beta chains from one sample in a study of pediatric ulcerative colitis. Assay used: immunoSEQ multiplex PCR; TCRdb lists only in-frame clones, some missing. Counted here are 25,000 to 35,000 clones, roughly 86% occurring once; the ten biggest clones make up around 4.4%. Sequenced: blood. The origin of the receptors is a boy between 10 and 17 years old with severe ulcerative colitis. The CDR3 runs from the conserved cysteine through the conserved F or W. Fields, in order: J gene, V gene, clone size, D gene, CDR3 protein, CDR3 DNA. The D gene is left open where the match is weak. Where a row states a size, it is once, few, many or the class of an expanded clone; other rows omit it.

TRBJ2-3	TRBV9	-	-	CASSGGATRTDTQYF	TGTGCCAGCAGCGGGGGGGCCACCAGAACAGATACGCAGTATTTT
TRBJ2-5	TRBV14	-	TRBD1	CASSQGTGYLGETQYF	TGTGCCAGCAGCCAGGGGACAGGCTACTTGGGGGAGACCCAGTACTTC
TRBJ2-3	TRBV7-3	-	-	CASSPPGGDTQYF	TGTGCCAGCAGCCCCCCGGGTGGAGATACGCAGTATTTT
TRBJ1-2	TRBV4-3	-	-	CASSQVDSGHYGYTF	TGCGCCAGCAGCCAAGTGGACAGCGGACACTATGGCTACACCTTC
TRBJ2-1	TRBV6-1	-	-	CASRDPGRVEQFF	TGTGCCAGCCGGGACCCGGGTCGAGTTGAGCAGTTCTTC
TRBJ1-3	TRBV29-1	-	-	CSVWGASGNTIYF	TGCAGCGTCTGGGGCGCATCGGGAAACACCATATATTTT
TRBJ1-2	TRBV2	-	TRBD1	CASRATGLAVYGYTF	TGTGCCAGCAGAGCGACAGGGCTCGCTGTCTATGGCTACACCTTC
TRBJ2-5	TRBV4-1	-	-	CASSQRYQKETQYF	TGCGCCAGCAGCCAAAGGTATCAGAAGGAGACCCAGTACTTC
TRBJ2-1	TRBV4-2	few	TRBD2	CASSFDLGAGNEQFF	TGTGCCAGCAGCTTCGATCTAGGAGCGGGGAATGAGCAGTTCTTC
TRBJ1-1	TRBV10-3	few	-	CAISEDIKAFF	TGTGCCATCAGTGAGGACATCAAAGCTTTCTTT
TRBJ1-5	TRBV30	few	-	CAWRSGDQPQHF	TGTGCCTGGAGGAGTGGTGATCAGCCCCAGCATTTT
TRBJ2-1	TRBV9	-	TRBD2	CASSNRLAGGTHNEQFF	TGTGCCAGCAGCAACAGACTAGCGGGGGGTACCCACAATGAGCAGTTCTTC
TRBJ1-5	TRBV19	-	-	CASSIEPNQPQHF	TGTGCCAGTAGTATAGAACCAAACCAGCCCCAGCATTTT
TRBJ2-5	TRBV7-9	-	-	CASSSGARPTQYF	TGTGCCAGCAGTTCAGGGGCCAGGCCGACCCAGTACTTC